The 28 T cell receptor beta chains below all came from one sample that was sequenced in a study of cytomegalovirus exposure and HLA in healthy donors. Vbeta (60) and Jbeta (13) primers were used in the PCR. This table comes from immunoSEQ multiplex PCR, and its TCRdb copy is limited to in-frame clones, with some not included. The data contain some 80,000 clones, approximately 67% of them singletons. Source material: PBMCs. The receptor source for this set is a male donor in good health and CMV-seropositive.

The CDR3 DNA is TGTGCCAGCAGTTTAGGGGCAGGGGTATCCTACCAAGCTTTCTTT. Encoded protein: CASSLGAGVSYQAFF. The rearrangement links TRBV28 to TRBJ1-1, with a possible D match to TRBD1 (6 bases). The V end was cut by 2 bases, the J end by 9 bases, with 19 bases between. Germline CDR1 and CDR2: MDHEN and SYDVKM. The CDR3 length is 15 residues.

This chain joins TRBV6-5 and TRBJ1-1; the D is unclear. Germline V gene lookup returns CDR1 MNHEY and CDR2 SVGAGI. Trimming took 5 bases from V and 6 from J, leaving 7 bases between them. This CDR3 region has 11 residues. DNA for the CDR3: TGTGCCAGCAGTCACGGAGCTGAAGCTTTCTTT. Encoded protein: CASSHGAEAFF.

The chain links TRBV9 to TRBJ2-4; possibly TRBD1 for D (6 bases). The V gene's germline CDR1 is SGDLS and CDR2 YYNGEE. The CDR3 is made up of 15 amino acids. The V end lost 3 bases, the J end lost 0 bases, and 10 bases lay between the germline ends. CDR3 DNA: TGTGCCAGCAGCGCCGTGGGACAAGCCAAAAACATTCAGTACTTC. Protein: CASSAVGQAKNIQYF.

The CDR3: CASSSRDGELFF. CDR3 bases: TGTGCCAGCAGCTCCCGGGACGGGGAGCTGTTTTTT. This chain links TRBV5-4 with TRBJ2-2; a possible D gene is TRBD2 (5 bases). V lost 3 bases to trimming and J lost 7 bases, with 7 bases between them. The CDR3 is 12 residues long. CDR1 and CDR2 from the germline V gene are SGHNT and YYREEE (reference sequence).

J is TRBJ2-1 and V is TRBV18; the D gene is possibly TRBD2 (5 bases). CDR1 and CDR2 (germline): KGHSH, LQKENI. The CDR3 spans 14 residues. V lost 3 bases to trimming and J lost 5 bases, with 11 bases between them. The CDR3 nucleotides are TGTGCCAGCTCACCTAGCGCCAGAGACAATGAGCAGTTCTTC. This encodes CASSPSARDNEQFF.

V gene TRBV18 combines with J gene TRBJ1-4; D is possibly TRBD1 (5 bases). In germline, CDR1 is KGHSH, CDR2 LQKENI. The CDR3 consists of 16 residues. Trimming cost V 3 bases and J 7 bases, with 18 bases left between them. CDR3 protein: CASSPPRGGKIEKLFF. CDR3 nucleotides: TGTGCCAGCTCACCCCCTAGGGGAGGGAAAATTGAAAAACTGTTTTTT.

The chain uses TRBV6-1 and TRBJ2-1; TRBD1 matches 8 bases. The V gene's germline CDR1 is MNHNS and CDR2 SASEGT. This CDR3 spans 13 amino acids. Trimming took 6 bases from V and 8 from J; bases not matched to a gene: 6. CDR3 coding DNA: TGTGCCAGCAGCCTTGACAGGGGAGATGAGCAGTTCTTC. This codes for CASSLDRGDEQFF.

The chain couples TRBV29-1 to TRBJ1-1; 11 nucleotides align to TRBD1. The V segment lost 6 bases and the J segment 3 bases; nucleotides outside the gene matches: 6. This CDR3 is built from 14 residues. Germline lookup yields CDR1 SQVTM and CDR2 ANQGSEA. This CDR3 is CSVGQGAGDTEAFF. CDR3 nucleotide sequence: TGCAGCGTCGGACAGGGGGCAGGGGACACTGAAGCTTTCTTT.

This clone occurred a few times. This rearrangement joins TRBV7-9 to TRBJ2-7; D is perhaps TRBD2 (6 bases). V was trimmed by 4 bases and J by 6 bases, leaving 19 bases between them. Germline values: CDR1 SEHNR, CDR2 FQNEAQ (reference sequence). This CDR3 comprises 15 residues. In DNA, the CDR3 is TGTGCCAGCAGCTCTACGGGGGACCCCTCAGGCGAGCAGTACTTC. Encoded protein: CASSSTGDPSGEQYF.

V is TRBV7-9 and J is TRBJ2-5; 10 positions match TRBD1. The germline V gene has CDR1 SEHNR and CDR2 FQNEAQ (reference sequence). The CDR3 has 15 amino acids. The ends lost 5 bases at V and 5 bases at J; junction bases unmatched: 8. Written as DNA, the CDR3 is TGTGCCAGCAGCCGTGGGACAGGGGAGGGTGAGACCCAGTACTTC. It codes for CASSRGTGEGETQYF.

The rearrangement joins TRBV9 to TRBJ1-2; 10 bases agree with TRBD1. CDR1 is SGDLS and CDR2 is YYNGEE in the germline V gene. With V trimmed by 0 bases and J by 4 bases, 6 bases remained unmatched. The CDR3 contains 16 residues. The CDR3 DNA sequence: TGTGCCAGCAGCGTAGCTCCGGACAGGGGGACCTATGGCTACACCTTC. Its translation: CASSVAPDRGTYGYTF.

This clone was counted only a few times. This chain joins TRBV6-6 and TRBJ2-2, with TRBD2 matching over 9 bases. The ends lost 8 bases at V and 6 bases at J; junction bases unmatched: 4. Germline CDR1 reads MNHNY; CDR2 reads SVGAGI (reference sequence). The CDR3 runs 13 residues. The CDR3 sequence: CASLLAGPGELFF. CDR3 bases: TGTGCCAGCCTACTAGCGGGCCCCGGGGAGCTGTTTTTT.

V usage is TRBV5-1 and J usage is TRBJ2-3, with 13 positions matching TRBD2. CDR1 SGHRS and CDR2 YFSETQ come from the germline V gene. Losses at the gene ends were 4 bases for V and 4 bases for J; bases not matched to a gene: 6. The length of the CDR3 is 16 residues. Here the CDR3 reads CASSTQGLAGPDTQYF. CDR3 bases: TGCGCCAGCAGCACCCAGGGACTAGCGGGGCCAGATACGCAGTATTTT.

This clone was counted a few times. This chain uses TRBV4-2 with TRBJ2-1; D is perhaps TRBD2 (5 bases). Trimming shortened V by 0 bases and J by 8 bases, and 8 bases separated the two germline ends. The CDR3 spans 13 residues. Germline V CDR1 and CDR2: LGHNA, YNFKEQ. CDR3 protein: CASSQEPDYEQFF. CDR3 coding DNA: TGTGCCAGCAGCCAAGAGCCGGACTATGAGCAGTTCTTC.

The chain combines TRBV6-6 with TRBJ1-3; the D gene is possibly TRBD1 (6 bases). This CDR3 is built from 14 residues. From germline, CDR1 is MNHNY and CDR2 SVGAGI (reference sequence). With 7 bases removed from V and 4 bases from J, the gap between germline ends came to 14 bases. Here the CDR3 reads CASNGPGQGNTIYF. CDR3 sequence (DNA): TGTGCCAGCAATGGACCGGGACAAGGAAACACCATATATTTT.

The CDR3 nucleotides are TGCGCCAGCAGCCACGCGGGGAAGACCGGGGAGCTGTTTTTT. Protein sequence: CASSHAGKTGELFF. This chain connects TRBV4-3 to TRBJ2-2; D possibly corresponds to TRBD2 (6 bases). Trimming left V 3 bases short and J 5 bases short, with 10 bases between. Germline V gene data show CDR1 as LGHNA and CDR2 as YSLEER. There are 14 residues in the CDR3.

This clone was detected only once. The rearrangement joins TRBV10-3 to TRBJ2-1; tentatively, D is TRBD1 (6 bases). Per the germline V gene, CDR1 is ENHRY and CDR2 is SYGVKD. V lost 8 bases and J 7 bases, leaving 12 bases between the germline ends. This CDR3 has 12 amino acids. The CDR3 region has the DNA TGTGCCATCGGAGCAGGGGTGAATGAGCAGTTCTTC. Its translation: CAIGAGVNEQFF.

About this clone: Other nucleotide sequences from this sample produce the same CDR3. The J gene is TRBJ1-5, the V gene TRBV27; unclear D gene. The V gene's germline CDR1 is MNHEY and CDR2 SMNVEV (reference sequence). The CDR3 spans 13 residues. The V gene lost 4 bases and the J gene lost 3 bases, with 7 bases spanning the gap. For the CDR3, the DNA is TGTGCCAGCAGTTCAGGCTACAATCAGCCCCAGCATTTT. It encodes CASSSGYNQPQHF.

The chain links TRBV19 to TRBJ2-7, with D possibly matching TRBD2 (6 bases). The germline CDR1 and CDR2 sequences are LNHDA and SQIVND (reference sequence). This CDR3 region has 13 residues. Trimming took off 1 base at V and 5 bases at J, with 9 bases between the two ends. The CDR3 here is CASSIVGGDEQYF. In nucleotides, the CDR3 is TGTGCCAGTAGTATAGTAGGAGGGGACGAGCAGTACTTC.

The chain has TRBV19 and TRBJ1-3, with D possibly matching TRBD1 (6 bases). This CDR3 has 13 amino acids. The V gene's germline CDR1 is LNHDA and CDR2 SQIVND (reference sequence). V was trimmed by 9 bases and J by 2 bases, leaving 11 bases between them. Written as DNA, the CDR3 is TGTGCCAGCGGGGGGGCCGCTGGAAACACCATATATTTT. This codes for CASGGAAGNTIYF.

J is TRBJ2-3 and V is TRBV5-1; weak D call: TRBD2 (6 bases). V lost 0 bases to trimming and J lost 1 base, with 9 bases between them. The CDR3 is 15 amino acids. Germline CDR1 SGHRS, CDR2 YFSETQ. The CDR3 loop reads CASSLGGVGTDTQYF. CDR3 sequence (DNA): TGCGCCAGCAGCTTGGGGGGGGTAGGCACAGATACGCAGTATTTT.

V is TRBV5-5 and J is TRBJ2-7; 8 bases align to TRBD1. The CDR3 extends over 11 amino acids. Germline assignment: CDR1 SGHKS and CDR2 YYEKEE (reference sequence). V lost 9 bases and J lost 3; bases outside the gene matches: 2. The CDR3 bases are TGTGCCACCGACAGGGGCTACGAGCAGTACTTC. The encoded protein is CATDRGYEQYF.

This rearrangement joins TRBV2 to TRBJ2-5; TRBD1 agrees at 8 bases. There are 18 residues in the CDR3. Germline assignment: CDR1 SNHLY and CDR2 FYNNEI. Unmatched junction bases numbered 17, after V lost 6 bases and J lost 2 bases. CDR3 sequence (DNA): TGTGCCAGCAGGGGAGGACAGGGAATCCTTCTCCCTCAAGAGACCCAGTACTTC. Amino acid sequence: CASRGGQGILLPQETQYF.

The V call is TRBV29-1, the J call TRBJ2-5; the D gene is possibly TRBD2 (6 bases). The V gene's germline CDR1 is SQVTM and CDR2 ANQGSEA. The CDR3 has 12 residues. V dropped 4 bases and J dropped 4 bases, with 10 bases sitting between them. CDR3: CSVARDPETQYF. The CDR3 coding sequence is TGCAGCGTTGCGCGGGACCCAGAGACCCAGTACTTC. The full variable domain, with the rest looked up from reference TRBV29-1 and TRBJ2-5, is SAVISQKPSRDICQRGTSLTIQCQVDSQVTMMFWYRQQPGQSLTLIATANQGSEATYESGFVIDKFPISRPNLTFSTLTVSNMSPEDSSIYLCSVARDPETQYFGPGTRLLVL.

The CDR3 reads CASTNRGETQYF. Written as DNA, the CDR3 is TGTGCCAGTACGAACCGGGGGGAGACCCAGTACTTC. The V and J genes are TRBV19 and TRBJ2-5; D may be TRBD2 (6 bases). CDR1 and CDR2 (germline): LNHDA, SQIVND (reference sequence). This CDR3 is 12 amino acids long. V was shortened by 7 bases and J by 5 bases, with 11 bases between the two germline ends.

V usage is TRBV5-1 and J usage is TRBJ1-3; D gene unclear. This CDR3 is 13 amino acids long. The V end lost 3 bases, the J end lost 4 bases, and 8 bases lay between the germline ends. Per germline, CDR1 SGHRS and CDR2 YFSETQ. The CDR3 spells CASSSRAGNTIYF. CDR3 sequence (DNA): TGCGCCAGCAGCTCGAGGGCGGGAAACACCATATATTTT.

This clone was seen a handful of times. The CDR3 is CASSQDSSGTGPAGGYTF. CDR3 nucleotides: TGCGCCAGCAGCCAAGATAGCTCCGGGACAGGGCCGGCGGGTGGCTACACCTTC. The V gene is TRBV4-3, the J gene TRBJ1-2, with 9 bases identical to TRBD1. Germline CDR1 is LGHNA and CDR2 is YSLEER. The trim removed 0 bases at V and 7 bases at J, leaving 15 bases unmatched. The CDR3 is 18 residues long.

This clone has just a few counts. The chain uses TRBV5-4 and TRBJ2-1; 13 bases are a match to TRBD2. The V and J ends lost 0 bases and 7 bases, in that order; junction bases with no gene match: 4. The CDR3 covers 16 residues. CDR1 is SGHNT and CDR2 is YYREEE in the germline V gene (reference sequence). In nucleotides, the CDR3 is TGTGCCAGCAGCTTGGGCGGACTAGCGGGAGATAATGAGCAGTTCTTC. Translated: CASSLGGLAGDNEQFF.